This record covers a single T cell receptor beta chain. CDR1 is LNHDA, CDR2 SQIVND, per germline (reference sequence). Trimming shortened V by 3 bases and J by 5 bases, and 4 bases separated the two germline ends. CDR3 length: 12 amino acids. The sample belongs to a study of OX40 agonist ivuxolimab in advanced cancers. The repertoire was sequenced with immunoSEQ multiplex PCR; TCRdb's copy has only in-frame clones and lacks some. The sample lists tens of thousands of clones, approximately 94% occurring once. Specimen: CD4+ or CD8+ T cells sorted from blood, collected in a trial of the OX40 agonist ivuxolimab. The TCR originated in an adult with an advanced solid tumor such as melanoma, head and neck, liver or kidney cancer. The chain uses TRBV19 and TRBJ2-2; D remains ambiguous. CDR3 in DNA: TGTGCCAGTAGTATTTATACCGGGGAGCTGTTTTTT. Its translation: CASSIYTGELFF. Based on the CDR3 plus reference TRBV19 and TRBJ2-2, the full variable domain is DGGITQSPKYLFRKEGQNVTLSCEQNLNHDAMYWYRQDPGQGLRLIYYSQIVNDFQKGDIAEGYSVSREKKESFPLTVTSAQKNPTAFYLCASSIYTGELFFGEGSRLTVL.